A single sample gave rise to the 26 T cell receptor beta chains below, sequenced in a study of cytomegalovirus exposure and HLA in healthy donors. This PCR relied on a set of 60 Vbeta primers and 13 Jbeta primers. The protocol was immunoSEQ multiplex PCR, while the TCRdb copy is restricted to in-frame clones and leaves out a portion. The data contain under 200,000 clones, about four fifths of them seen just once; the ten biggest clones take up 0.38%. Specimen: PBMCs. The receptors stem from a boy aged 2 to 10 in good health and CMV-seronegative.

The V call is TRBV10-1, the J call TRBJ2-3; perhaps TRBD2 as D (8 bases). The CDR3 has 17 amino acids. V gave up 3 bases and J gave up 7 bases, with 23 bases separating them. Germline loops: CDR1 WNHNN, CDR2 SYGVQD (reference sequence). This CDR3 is CASSEGSGRGRENTQYF. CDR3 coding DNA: TGCGCCAGCAGTGAAGGCTCCGGGAGGGGGCGAGAAAATACGCAGTATTTT.

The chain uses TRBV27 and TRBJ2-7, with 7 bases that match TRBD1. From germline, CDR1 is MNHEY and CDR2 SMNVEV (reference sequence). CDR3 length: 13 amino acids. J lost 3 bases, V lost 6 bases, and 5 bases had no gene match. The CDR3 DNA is TGTGCCAGCAGGACAGGGAACCGCTACGAGCAGTACTTC. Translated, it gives CASRTGNRYEQYF.

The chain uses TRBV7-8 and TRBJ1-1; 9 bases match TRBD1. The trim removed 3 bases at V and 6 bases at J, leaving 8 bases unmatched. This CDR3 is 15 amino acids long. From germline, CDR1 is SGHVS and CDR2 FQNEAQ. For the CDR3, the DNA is TGTGCCAGCAGCTTCAGACAGGGGGGAGAACCTGAAGCTTTCTTT. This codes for CASSFRQGGEPEAFF.

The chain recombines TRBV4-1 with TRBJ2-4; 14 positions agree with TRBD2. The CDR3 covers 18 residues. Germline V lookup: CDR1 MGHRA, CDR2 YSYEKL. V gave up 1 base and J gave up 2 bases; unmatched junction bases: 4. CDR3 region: CASSQGLAGGRPKNIQYF. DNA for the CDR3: TGCGCCAGCAGCCAAGGACTAGCGGGAGGGAGACCCAAAAACATTCAGTACTTC.

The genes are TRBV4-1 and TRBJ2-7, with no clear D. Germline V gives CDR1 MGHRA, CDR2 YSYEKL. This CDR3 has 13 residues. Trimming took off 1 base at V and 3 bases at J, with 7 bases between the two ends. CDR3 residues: CASSQGPGYEQYF. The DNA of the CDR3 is TGCGCCAGCAGCCAAGGGCCAGGCTACGAGCAGTACTTC.

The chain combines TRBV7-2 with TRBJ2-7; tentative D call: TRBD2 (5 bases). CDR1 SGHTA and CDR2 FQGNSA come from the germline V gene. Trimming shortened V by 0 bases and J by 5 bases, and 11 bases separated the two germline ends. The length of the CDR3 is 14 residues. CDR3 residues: CASSLAIREHEQYF. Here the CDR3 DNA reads TGTGCCAGCAGCTTAGCAATTCGGGAACACGAGCAGTACTTC.

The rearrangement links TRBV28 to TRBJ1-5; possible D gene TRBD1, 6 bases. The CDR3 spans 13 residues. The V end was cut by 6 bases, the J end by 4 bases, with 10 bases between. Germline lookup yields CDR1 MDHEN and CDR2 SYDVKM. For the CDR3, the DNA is TGTGCCAGCAGAATCGACAGGAATCAGCCCCAGCATTTT. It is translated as CASRIDRNQPQHF.

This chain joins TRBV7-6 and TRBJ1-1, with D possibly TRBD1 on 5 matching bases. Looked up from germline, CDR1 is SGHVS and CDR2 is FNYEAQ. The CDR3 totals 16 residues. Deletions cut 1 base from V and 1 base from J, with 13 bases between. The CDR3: CASSLGQGIGNTEAFF. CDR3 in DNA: TGTGCCAGCAGCTTAGGCCAGGGAATAGGGAACACTGAAGCTTTCTTT.

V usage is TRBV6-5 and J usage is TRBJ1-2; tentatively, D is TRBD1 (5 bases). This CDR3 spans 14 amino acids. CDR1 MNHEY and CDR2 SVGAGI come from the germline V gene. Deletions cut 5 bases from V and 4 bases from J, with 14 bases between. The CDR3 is CASSRPGRGYGYTF. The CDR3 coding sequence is TGTGCCAGCAGTCGCCCAGGGCGCGGCTATGGCTACACCTTC.

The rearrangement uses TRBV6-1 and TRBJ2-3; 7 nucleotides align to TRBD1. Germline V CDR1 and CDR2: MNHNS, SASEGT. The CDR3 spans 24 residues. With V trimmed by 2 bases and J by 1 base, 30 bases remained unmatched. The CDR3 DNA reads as TGTGCCAGCAGTGAATGCTCTCGGCAGGATCCGAGACAGGGTTACGAAGATGGCACAGATACGCAGTATTTT. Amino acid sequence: CASSECSRQDPRQGYEDGTDTQYF.

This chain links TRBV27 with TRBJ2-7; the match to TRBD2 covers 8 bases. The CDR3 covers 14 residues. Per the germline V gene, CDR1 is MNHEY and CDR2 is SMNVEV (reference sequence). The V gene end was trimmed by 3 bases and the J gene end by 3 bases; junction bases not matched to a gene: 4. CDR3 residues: CASSFSGMGYEQYF. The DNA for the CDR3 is TGTGCCAGCAGTTTTAGCGGGATGGGCTACGAGCAGTACTTC.

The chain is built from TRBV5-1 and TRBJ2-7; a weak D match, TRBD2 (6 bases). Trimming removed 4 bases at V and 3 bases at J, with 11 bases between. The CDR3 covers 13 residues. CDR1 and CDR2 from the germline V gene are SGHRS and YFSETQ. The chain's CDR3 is CASSLLADYEQYF. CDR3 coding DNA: TGCGCCAGCAGCCTACTAGCAGACTACGAGCAGTACTTC.

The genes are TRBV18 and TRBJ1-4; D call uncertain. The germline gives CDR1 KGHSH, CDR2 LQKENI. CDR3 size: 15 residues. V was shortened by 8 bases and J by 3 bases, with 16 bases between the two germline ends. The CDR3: CASRSGASSNEKLFF. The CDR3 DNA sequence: TGTGCCAGCCGTTCGGGTGCTTCGTCTAATGAAAAACTGTTTTTT.

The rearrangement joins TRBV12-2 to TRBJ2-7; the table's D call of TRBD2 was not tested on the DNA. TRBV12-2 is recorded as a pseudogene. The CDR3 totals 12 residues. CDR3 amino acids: CATTPQGTTSGV. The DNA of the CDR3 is TGTGCAACCACGCCCCAGGGTACGACTAGCGGGGTC.

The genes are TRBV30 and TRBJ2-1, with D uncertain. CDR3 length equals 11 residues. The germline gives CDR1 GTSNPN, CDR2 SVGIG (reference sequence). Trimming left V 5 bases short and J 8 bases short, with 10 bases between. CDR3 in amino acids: CAWSQRHEQFF. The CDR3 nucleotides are TGTGCCTGGTCTCAGCGCCATGAGCAGTTCTTC. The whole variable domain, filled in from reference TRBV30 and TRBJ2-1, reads SQTIHQWPATLVQPVGSPLSLECTVEGTSNPNLYWYRQAAGRGLQLLFYSVGIGQISSEVPQNLSASRPQDRQFILSSKKLLLSDSGFYLCAWSQRHEQFFGPGTRLTVL.

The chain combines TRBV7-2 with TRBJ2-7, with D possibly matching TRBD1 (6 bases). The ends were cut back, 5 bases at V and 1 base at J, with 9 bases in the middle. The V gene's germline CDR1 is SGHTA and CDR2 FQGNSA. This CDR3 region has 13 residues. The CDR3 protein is CASSVDRSYEQYF. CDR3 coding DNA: TGTGCCAGCAGCGTAGACAGGTCCTACGAGCAGTACTTC.

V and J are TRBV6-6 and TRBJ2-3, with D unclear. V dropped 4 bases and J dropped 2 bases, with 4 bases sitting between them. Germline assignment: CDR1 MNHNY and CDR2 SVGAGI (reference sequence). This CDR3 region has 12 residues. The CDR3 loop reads CASSSFTDTQYF. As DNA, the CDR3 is TGTGCCAGCAGTTCCTTCACAGATACGCAGTATTTT.

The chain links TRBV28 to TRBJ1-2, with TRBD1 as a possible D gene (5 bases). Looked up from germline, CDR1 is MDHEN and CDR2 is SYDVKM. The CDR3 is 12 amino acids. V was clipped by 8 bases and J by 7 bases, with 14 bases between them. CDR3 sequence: CASLLSGGGYTF. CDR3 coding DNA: TGTGCCAGCCTCCTAAGCGGGGGTGGCTACACCTTC.

CDR3 residues: CASTSTDSNQPQHF. The CDR3 DNA follows: TGTGCCAGTACCTCGACAGATAGCAATCAGCCCCAGCATTTT. The V gene is TRBV19, the J gene TRBJ1-5, with D perhaps matching TRBD1 (5 bases). This CDR3 has 14 residues. Germline V gene lookup returns CDR1 LNHDA and CDR2 SQIVND (reference sequence). The ends were cut back, 7 bases at V and 0 bases at J, with 10 bases in the middle.

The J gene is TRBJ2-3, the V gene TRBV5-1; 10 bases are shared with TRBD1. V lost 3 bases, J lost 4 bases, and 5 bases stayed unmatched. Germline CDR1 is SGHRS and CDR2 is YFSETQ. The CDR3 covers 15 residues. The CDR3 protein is CASSWSGTGADTQYF. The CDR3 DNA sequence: TGCGCCAGCAGCTGGTCCGGGACAGGGGCAGATACGCAGTATTTT.

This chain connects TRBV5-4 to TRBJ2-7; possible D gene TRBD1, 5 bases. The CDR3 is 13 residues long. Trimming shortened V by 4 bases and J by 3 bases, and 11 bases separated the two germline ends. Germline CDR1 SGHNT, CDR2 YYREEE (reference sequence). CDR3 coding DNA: TGTGCCAGCAGCCCGATGACAGACTACGAGCAGTACTTC. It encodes CASSPMTDYEQYF.

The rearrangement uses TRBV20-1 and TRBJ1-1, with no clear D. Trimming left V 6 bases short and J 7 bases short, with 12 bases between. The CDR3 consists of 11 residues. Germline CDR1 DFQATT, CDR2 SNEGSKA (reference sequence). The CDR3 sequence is CSAIERNEAFF. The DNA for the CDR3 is TGCAGTGCCATCGAGAGGAATGAAGCTTTCTTT.

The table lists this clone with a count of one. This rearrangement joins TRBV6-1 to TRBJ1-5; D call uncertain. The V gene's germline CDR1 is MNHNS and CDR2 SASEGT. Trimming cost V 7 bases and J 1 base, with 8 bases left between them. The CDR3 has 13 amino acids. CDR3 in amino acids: CASTPRSNQPQHF. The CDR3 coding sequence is TGTGCCAGCACCCCGCGGAGCAATCAGCCCCAGCATTTT.

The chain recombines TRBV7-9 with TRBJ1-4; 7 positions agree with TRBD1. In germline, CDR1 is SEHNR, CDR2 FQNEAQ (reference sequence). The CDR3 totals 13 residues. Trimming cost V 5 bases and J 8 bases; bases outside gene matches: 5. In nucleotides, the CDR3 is TGTGCCAGCAGCCCAGGGGGAGACGAAAAACTGTTTTTT. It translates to CASSPGGDEKLFF.

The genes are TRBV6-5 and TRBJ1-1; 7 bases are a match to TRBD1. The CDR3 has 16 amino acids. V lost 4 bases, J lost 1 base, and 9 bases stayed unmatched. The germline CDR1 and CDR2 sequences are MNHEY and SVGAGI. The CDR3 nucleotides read TGTGCCAGCAGTTCTTACAGGGGTGGAGAGAACACTGAAGCTTTCTTT. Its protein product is CASSSYRGGENTEAFF.

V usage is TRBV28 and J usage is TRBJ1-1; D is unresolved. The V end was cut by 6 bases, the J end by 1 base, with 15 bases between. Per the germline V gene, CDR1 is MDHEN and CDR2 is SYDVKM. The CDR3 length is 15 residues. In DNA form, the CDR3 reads TGTGCCAGCAGCCTCGCGGGCACCCGGAACACTGAAGCTTTCTTT. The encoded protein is CASSLAGTRNTEAFF.